The present TCR beta chain was sequenced within a study of graft-versus-host responses after intestinal transplantation. Germline lookup yields CDR1 MRHNA and CDR2 SNTAGT. With V trimmed by 3 bases and J by 4 bases, 9 bases remained unmatched. The CDR3 is 16 amino acids. As for this clone: Antigen specificity is unknown.

Sequencing was performed with immunoSEQ multiplex PCR; in TCRdb, only in-frame clones are kept and a portion is missing. The data hold about 38,000 clones, with approximately 94% observed a single time. This TCR was recovered from a human donor who was the organ donor for an intestinal transplant. The sample consisted of unstimulated CD4+ T cells sorted from spleen or lymph node cells, taken before transplant. The chain has TRBV6-4 and TRBJ2-1; 7 nucleotides align to TRBD2. Here the CDR3 DNA reads TGTGCCAGCAGTGAGGGTTCGACGGGGGGTTACAATGAGCAGTTCTTC. Encoded protein: CASSEGSTGGYNEQFF.